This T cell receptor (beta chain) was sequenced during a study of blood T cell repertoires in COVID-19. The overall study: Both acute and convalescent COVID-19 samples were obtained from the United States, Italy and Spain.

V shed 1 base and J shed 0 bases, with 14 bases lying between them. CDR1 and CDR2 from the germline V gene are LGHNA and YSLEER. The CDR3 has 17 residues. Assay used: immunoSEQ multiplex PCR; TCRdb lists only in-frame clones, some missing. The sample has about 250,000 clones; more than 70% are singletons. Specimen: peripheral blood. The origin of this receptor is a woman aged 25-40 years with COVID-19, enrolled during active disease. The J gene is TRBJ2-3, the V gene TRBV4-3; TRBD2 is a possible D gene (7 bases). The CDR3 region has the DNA TGCGCCAGCAGCCAAGGGCCGGGGGGCTTAAGCACAGATACGCAGTATTTT. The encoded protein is CASSQGPGGLSTDTQYF.